This T cell receptor (beta chain) was found in a study of T cells after yellow fever vaccination. Whole-study context: With SMART-Seq v4 Ultra Low Input, the fractions containing low cell numbers were prepared.

Points from the study as a whole: Once the booster was given, most primary-vaccination clones reappeared, at around 96% for CD4 and more than 85% for CD8. Abundant clonotypes from the bulk population could get into FACS-sorted repertoires as contaminants. Only a minor proportion of clonotypes was detected across both CD4 and CD8 compartments.

Each CDR3 protein gets one entry after TCRdb re-called the 5' RACE reads with MiXCR. The data show some 350,000 distinct CDR3 sequences, almost 4% seen once. This clonotype appeared many times. The antigen remains unidentified. This sequence was found in a young man who received the YFV17D yellow fever vaccine. The sample consisted of PBMCs, taken 5 days after the yellow fever booster vaccination.

CDR3 DNA: TGTGCCAGCTCACCCGGACAGTGGGGTTTCACCTTC. As protein: CASSPGQWGFTF. The genes are TRBV18 and TRBJ1-2; possible D gene TRBD1, 6 bases. Germline CDR1 and CDR2: KGHSH and LQKENI. The CDR3 has 12 amino acids. V dropped 3 bases and J dropped 13 bases, with 15 bases sitting between them. Drawing the rest from reference TRBV18 and TRBJ1-2, the complete variable domain is NAGVMQNPRHLVRRRGQEARLRCSPMKGHSHVYWYRQLPEEGLKFMVYLQKENIIDESGMPKERFSAEFPKEGPSILRIQQVVRGDSAAYFCASSPGQWGFTFGSGTRLTVV.